A selection of T cell receptor beta chains follows, all from one sample in a study of CD8 T cells in Susac syndrome. TCRdb passed the immunoSEQ multiplex PCR reads through MiXCR, listing each CDR3 protein once. The sample lists about 130,000 distinct CDR3 sequences, about 94% occurring once. The sample consisted of CD8+ T cells from PBMCs. These receptors originate from a human donor with Susac syndrome. Both conserved end residues are part of each CDR3. The D gene is left open where the match is weak.

CASSHHDKNRVEGYGYTF	TRBV4-1	.
CASSLEVAGREQFF	TRBV7-8	TRBD2
CASSTPGQSATNEKLFF	TRBV19	TRBD1
CATSDPLGPDTQYF	TRBV24-1	.
CSARLPGGPGYEQYF	TRBV20-1	.
CASSSRIKPYEQYF	TRBV6-5	.
CASSLGDSPSSGANVLTF	TRBV5-1	TRBD1
CASSYSIERSSYNEQFF	TRBV6-5	.
CASSLGAGGGQETQYF	TRBV5-1	TRBD2
CASSEAGDGGSYEQYF	TRBV6-1	.
CASIRGKDEQFF	TRBV7-9	.
CASGGLEYNEQFF	TRBV10-2	TRBD2
CAWTSGPDTEAFF	TRBV30	.
CSARAPIRKGSYEQYF	TRBV20-1	.
CASSPAALGYEQYF	TRBV19	.
CASSYETMNTEAFF	TRBV5-1	.
CASSQADPGGYNEQFF	TRBV4-3	TRBD1
CSARIGPLPLEAFF	TRBV20-1	.
CASSPGGSGTDTQYF	TRBV7-3	TRBD2
CASRVTDTQYF	TRBV25-1	.
CASSYSGQHNEQFF	TRBV6-6	.
CASSLEASHQETQYF	TRBV5-1	.
CASSSRVLGRKVSNTEAFF	TRBV7-2	.
CATFQVLRGAGYGYTF	TRBV24-1	.
CASSSRQGYGYTF	TRBV27	TRBD1
CSARSSWNEQFF	TRBV20-1	.
CASSAEDRGQPQHF	TRBV9	TRBD1
CASSHRVSGDEQYF	TRBV6-5	.
CASSNGQRHTGELFF	TRBV19	.
CASSLEGTMNTEAFF	TRBV7-2	.
CASSQDPGHEQFF	TRBV3-1	.
CASSVGRGNTEAFF	TRBV9	.
CSASRGEQYF	TRBV20-1	TRBD2
CASLEKGVGNQPQHF	TRBV19	.
CASSSPGSAIHEQFF	TRBV7-9	.
CASGAVAGELNEQFF	TRBV7-3	TRBD2
CASSLPSGAGDIQYF	TRBV12-3/TRBV12-4	TRBD2
CASSLWQGANTQYF	TRBV5-6	TRBD1
CASSLARYYGYTF	TRBV27	.
CATSRVRFDEQFF	TRBV15	.
CASSASRQGAGEQYF	TRBV2	TRBD1
CASSLGGYGYNQPQHF	TRBV27	.
CAVRTGLTGELFF	TRBV28	.
CASSQVDGAYETQYF	TRBV4-1	.
CASSKISGTVLAKNIQYF	TRBV5-6	.
CASSPTSGADTQYF	TRBV6-4	.
CASTPKGGVTSLNTEAFF	TRBV27	.
CASSLNFPGDAAFF	TRBV27	.
CASTGTSGEKLFF	TRBV12-3/TRBV12-4	.
CASSDPTVNYGYTF	TRBV9	.
CASSFKEGTYEQYF	TRBV21-1	.
CATSEPGRAQETQYF	TRBV24-1	.
CATQRGPGNEQFF	TRBV28	TRBD2
CASSAGYPEAFF	TRBV4-2	.
CASSPGSYQETQYF	TRBV5-4	.
CASSAGTSVNEQFF	TRBV7-9	TRBD2
CASSISNGAMDGYTF	TRBV27	.
CASSLRESYEQYF	TRBV28	.
CAWSATGDTNYGYTF	TRBV30	TRBD1
CASSTYTSMNTEAFF	TRBV28	.